The T cell receptor beta chain under discussion was sequenced for a study of cytomegalovirus exposure and HLA in healthy donors (dated by TCRdb to the late 2010s). Some background on the complete study: An earlier analysis of some 500 of the donors reported 250 to 300 Gb of sequence data and 117 million unique TCR beta sequences from 190 million or so T cells. Roughly 300 gigabases of sequencing data and roughly 90 million unique TCR sequences were included in an early release covering over 600 HLA-typed donors. Of the 300 to 500 genotyped donors, 65% to 90% were placed in the genetic ancestry cluster associated with self-reported Caucasian donors. The study was designed to test whether signatures of past pathogen exposure could be identified by cataloging public T cell receptors. Using immunosequencing, the study profiled T cell repertoires from 666 subjects and related those repertoires to cytomegalovirus serostatus. A separate validation cohort of 90 to 150 different subjects was used in addition to the roughly 700-subject first cohort. The study combined high-throughput TCR immunosequencing, statistical association of individual TCRs with disease status, and machine learning to predict cytomegalovirus infection status. A later analysis re-analyzed previously published TCR beta repertoires from about 730 donors and added high-resolution HLA genotyping to study TCR occurrence patterns. Rather than drawing on any new phenotypic data, the later analysis identified candidate immune exposures from TCR beta sequences and the way those sequences occurred across donors. In an earlier analysis of over 550 of the donors, high-throughput TCR beta sequencing was used to judge whether each TCR beta V gene segment behaved as functional or pseudogenic. Donor age, sex, ethnicity and CMV serostatus were compiled together with the repertoire data. A later genetic analysis took genome-wide SNP genotypes for about 60% of the roughly 670 donors and used that subset as a discovery cohort. Every repertoire in the discovery cohort had been generated on one and the same sequencing platform. HLA typing included class I and class II loci at four-digit resolution. Typing coverage differed by locus: A, B, C, DRB1 and DQB1 were typed in roughly 620-640 donors, DQA1 in around 500, DPA1 in around 580, and DPB1 in 472. Roughly 5 DR-DQ haplotypes were handled as single units for association and clustering because linkage in the cohort was strong. Across some 400 genotyped donors of the cohort, an average of about 220,000 unique TCR beta nucleotide sequences per donor were sequenced, and roughly 20% of those sequences were non-productive.

In total, roughly 670 healthy bone marrow donors made up the cohort. At the time of sampling, every cohort member was nominally healthy, though immune exposures that went unrecorded were likely present. The donor was CMV seronegative and was included in the group of over 300 seronegative cohort members. A peripheral blood sample was provided by each donor, and peripheral blood mononuclear cells were used for TCR beta sequencing. Genomic DNA was extracted from the blood cell samples with the Qiagen DNeasy Blood Extraction Kit. The research as a whole found: It was suggested by the authors that the approach could potentially be generalized to other disease states and immunological phenotypes. A cluster of highly shared sequence variants was judged likely to represent a technical artifact of the sequencing pipeline. In a later analysis, HLA-associated TCR beta chains showed more clonal expansion and lower generation probabilities than non-associated chains that were equally common. The presence/absence analyses assumed that sequencing depth was roughly uniform across donors, and that assumption may not be true. In this cohort, only TCR beta chains were sequenced, and detectable features were limited by the absence of alpha or paired-chain data. In vitro tests confirmed that a few of the cytomegalovirus-associated TCR beta chains recognize cytomegalovirus antigens. Because the 87-base-pair reads could not distinguish some IMGT-functional V segments, including TRBV6-2 and TRBV6-3, those segments were excluded. According to a later analysis, parvovirus B19, influenza, CMV and Epstein-Barr virus appeared linked to several top co-occurrence clusters. The study gave a list of about 170 TCR beta chains associated with cytomegalovirus. Immune exposure information for the cohort was limited to CMV serostatus. A later analysis found that TCR association rates varied across HLA loci, with DRB1 alleles showing the most associated TCRs and HLA-C alleles the fewest. In an earlier analysis of approximately 590 of the donors, most TCR beta V segments appeared in productive rearrangements about 87% or about 30% of the time, broadly matching IMGT annotations. Linkage disequilibrium might explain the correlated functional status among segregating V segments, but an unknown experimental factor could not be excluded. Specific HLA alleles were associated with 18,000 or so TCR beta sequences at a false discovery rate of 0.05 in a later analysis. While some public TCRs were present in many individuals, most TCR sequences turned up only very rarely across donors. The classifier was reported to diagnose cytomegalovirus status with high specificity and sensitivity in both the original and validation cohorts. Assigning TCR associations to individual alleles was difficult when HLA alleles, especially DR and DQ, strongly co-occurred. A further reported finding was that TCR beta sequences accurately predicted the HLA-A and HLA-B alleles for most subjects in the first cohort. The earlier analysis of nearly 600 of the donors excluded approximately 15 rarely observed V segments, including chromosome 9 orphons, because counts were too low. In a later genetic analysis, a missense DCLRE1C variant was associated with V-gene and J-gene trimming of TCR beta chains, and the association was replicated in an independent cohort. Because HLA typing was missing for some donors at each locus, association tests included only the typed subset. Compared with the roughly 710-donor mean, donors in an Asian-associated ancestry cluster had fewer N-insertions in productive TCRs, according to a later genetic analysis. In a later analysis, most CMV-associated TCR beta chains were found to appear HLA-restricted, with HLA associations seemingly driven largely by CMV exposure.

Germline trimming amounts to 1 base on V and 9 bases on J, with 15 as the count of junction bases outside the gene matches. The CDR3 runs 17 residues from the cysteine to the phenylalanine. Just CDR3 DNA is preserved here, 51 bases in frame from base 1. CDR1 and CDR2 were assigned from the germline V gene as SGHDT and YYEEEE. This clone was picked up one time. This clone's antigen is unknown. Base qualities were left out, and no much larger clone turns up one base away. The protocol used for the library was the immunoSEQ multiplex PCR assay. For the multiplex PCR, a mixture combining 60 forward primers for TCR Vbeta segments and 13 reverse primers for TCR Jbeta segments was used. The CDR3 region of rearranged TCR beta genes was amplified from genomic DNA with a multiplex PCR assay. Amplified TCR beta libraries were sequenced as 87-base-pair reads on the Illumina HiSeq System. Concerning the study's data processing: In a later analysis, tens of millions of unique TCR beta chains were counted across the approximately 670 repertoires, and about 10 million of these chains were shared by at least two donors. Raw reads were error-corrected and collapsed into unique sequences with a nearest-neighbor algorithm that merged closely related sequences to remove PCR and sequencing errors. To assign V, D and J gene segments, CDR3 sequences were aligned to IMGT reference sequences. For a sequence to be retained, a match of at least six nucleotides was required to both a V gene segment and a J gene segment. A rearrangement was called productive if the CDR3 had no stop codons and remained in frame with V and J, and every other rearrangement was called non-productive. Following IMGT convention, CDR3 was defined as the stretch from the second conserved V-encoded cysteine up to the conserved J-encoded phenylalanine. The earlier analysis of about 530 of the donors excluded any sequence lacking an unambiguous match to a single V gene segment. An earlier analysis of under 750 of the donors called V segments functional above 56.7% productive rearrangements and segregating when the between-donor standard deviation exceeded 5%. A statistical classification framework was built for diagnosing cytomegalovirus status from the catalog of TCR beta chain sequences. A later analysis assigned V and J genes by comparing TCR nucleotide sequences with IMGT/GENE-DB human TR gene sequences. In a later analysis, CDR3 sequences and most-parsimonious VDJ recombination scenarios were assigned using the TCRdist pipeline. In a later analysis, each TCR beta chain was defined by its CDR3 amino acid sequence together with its V-gene family, and reads without a unique V-gene family were excluded. To address suspected cross-contamination and a sequencing artifact, a later analysis removed approximately 600 highly shared, low-generation-probability nucleotide sequences. In a later analysis, a clonal expansion index was calculated for each public chain from normalized within-repertoire ranks of inferred template counts. In a later analysis, generation probabilities were computed using a VDJ recombination model fitted to out-of-frame rearrangements, and the results were checked against IGoR. In a later analysis, hypergeometric tests were used to score TCR-TCR, TCR-HLA and TCR-CMV co-occurrence, with a repertoire-size bias correction applied to TCR pairs. To estimate false discovery rates, a later analysis permuted the HLA or CMV assignments 20 times. In a later analysis, co-occurring TCRs were grouped using DBSCAN, and TCRdist sequence similarity was added for clustering within HLA-allele-positive subsets. For co-occurrence clustering, repertoires with fewer than 30,000 or more than 120,000 public chains were excluded, along with a handful of repertoires with anomalous nucleotide sharing. The table was pulled from immuneACCESS by TCRdb, which kept in-frame rearrangements only. Such tables lose some clones; where checked, under half of the loss comes from unresolved V genes, and the rest has no known cause. The V and J calls and the clone size are those of that table, but D and trimming were determined from the DNA. For this sample the table gives roughly 93,000 clones, of which 74% were detected only once. The ten top clones hold under 2% of the sample.

The sequenced material came from PBMCs. The receptor was isolated from a male donor in good health and CMV-seronegative. The chain is made from TRBV5-6 and TRBJ2-1; TRBD2 aligns with 8 central bases. The CDR3 protein sequence reads: CASSLTEGTRWGFEQFF. The DNA sequence is TGTGCCAGCAGCTTGACAGAGGGGACTAGATGGGGGTTTGAGCAGTTCTTC. Extended through the reference TRBV5-6 and TRBJ2-1 proteins, this CDR3 yields the full variable domain: DAGVTQSPTHLIKTRGQQVTLRCSPKSGHDTVSWYQQALGQGPQFIFQYYEEEERQRGNFPDRFSGHQFPNYSSELNVNALLLGDSALYLCASSLTEGTRWGFEQFFGPGTRLTVL.